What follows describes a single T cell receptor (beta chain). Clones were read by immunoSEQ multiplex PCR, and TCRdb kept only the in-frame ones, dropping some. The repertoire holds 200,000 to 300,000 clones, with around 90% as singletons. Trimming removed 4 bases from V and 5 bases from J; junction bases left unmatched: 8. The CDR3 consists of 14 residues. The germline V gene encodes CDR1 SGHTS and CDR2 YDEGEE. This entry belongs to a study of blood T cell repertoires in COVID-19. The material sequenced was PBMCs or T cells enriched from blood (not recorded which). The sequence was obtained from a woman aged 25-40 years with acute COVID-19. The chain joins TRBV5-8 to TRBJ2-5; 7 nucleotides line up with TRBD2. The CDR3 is CASSPNGLVETQYF. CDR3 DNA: TGTGCCAGCAGCCCGAACGGACTAGTGGAGACCCAGTACTTC.